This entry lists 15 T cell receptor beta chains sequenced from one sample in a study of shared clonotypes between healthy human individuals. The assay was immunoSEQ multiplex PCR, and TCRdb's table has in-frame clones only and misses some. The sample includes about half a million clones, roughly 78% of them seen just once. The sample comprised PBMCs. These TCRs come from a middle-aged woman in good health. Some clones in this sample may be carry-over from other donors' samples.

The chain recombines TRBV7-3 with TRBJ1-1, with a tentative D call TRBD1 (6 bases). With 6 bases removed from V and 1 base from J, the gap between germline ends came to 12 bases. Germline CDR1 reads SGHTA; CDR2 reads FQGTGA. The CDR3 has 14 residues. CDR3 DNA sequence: TGTGCCAGCAGTTTTTACAGGGAGAACACTGAAGCTTTCTTT. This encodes CASSFYRENTEAFF.

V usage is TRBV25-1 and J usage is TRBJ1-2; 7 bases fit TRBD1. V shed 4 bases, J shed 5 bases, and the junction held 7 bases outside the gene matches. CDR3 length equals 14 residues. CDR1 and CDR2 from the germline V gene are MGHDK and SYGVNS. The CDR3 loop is CASSGRTGVYGYTF. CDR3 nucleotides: TGTGCCAGCAGTGGTCGGACAGGCGTTTATGGCTACACCTTC.

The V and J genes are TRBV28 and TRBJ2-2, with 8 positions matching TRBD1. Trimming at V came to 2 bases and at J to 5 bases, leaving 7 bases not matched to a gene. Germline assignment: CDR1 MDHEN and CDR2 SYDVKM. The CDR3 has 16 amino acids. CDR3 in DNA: TGTGCCAGCAGTTTAGCAGACAGGGGTGAAACCGGGGAGCTGTTTTTT. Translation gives CASSLADRGETGELFF.

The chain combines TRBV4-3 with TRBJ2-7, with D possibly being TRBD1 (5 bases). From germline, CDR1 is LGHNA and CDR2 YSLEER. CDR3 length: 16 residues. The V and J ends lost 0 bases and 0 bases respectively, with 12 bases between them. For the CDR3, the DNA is TGCGCCAGCAGCCAAGATCTTCGCAGGGACTCCTACGAGCAGTACTTC. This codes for CASSQDLRRDSYEQYF.

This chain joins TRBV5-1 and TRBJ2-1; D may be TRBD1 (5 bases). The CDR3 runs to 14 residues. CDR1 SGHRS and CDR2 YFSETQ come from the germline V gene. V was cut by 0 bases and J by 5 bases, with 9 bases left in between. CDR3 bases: TGCGCCAGCAGCTTGGTAGGGGCTGACAATGAGCAGTTCTTC. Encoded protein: CASSLVGADNEQFF.

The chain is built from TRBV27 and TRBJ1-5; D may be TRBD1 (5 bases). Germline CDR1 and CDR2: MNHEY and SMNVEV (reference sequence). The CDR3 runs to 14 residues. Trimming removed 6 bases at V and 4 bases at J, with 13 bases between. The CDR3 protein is CASRSGVSNQPQHF. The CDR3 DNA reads TGTGCCAGCAGGTCGGGGGTTTCAAATCAGCCCCAGCATTTT.

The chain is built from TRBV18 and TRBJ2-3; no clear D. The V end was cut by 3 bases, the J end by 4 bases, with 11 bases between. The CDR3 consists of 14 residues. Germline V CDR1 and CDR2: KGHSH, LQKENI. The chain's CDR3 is CASSPKNPPDTQYF. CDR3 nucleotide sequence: TGTGCCAGCTCACCGAAAAATCCCCCAGATACGCAGTATTTT.

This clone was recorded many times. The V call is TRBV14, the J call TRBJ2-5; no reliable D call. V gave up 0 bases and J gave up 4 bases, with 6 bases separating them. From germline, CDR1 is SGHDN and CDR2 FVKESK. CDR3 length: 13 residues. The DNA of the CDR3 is TGTGCCAGCAGCCAAGATGGTAGAGAGACCCAGTACTTC. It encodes CASSQDGRETQYF.

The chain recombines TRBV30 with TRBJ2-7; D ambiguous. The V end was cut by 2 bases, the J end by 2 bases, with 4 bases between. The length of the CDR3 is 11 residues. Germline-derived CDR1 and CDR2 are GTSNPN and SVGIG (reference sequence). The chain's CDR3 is CAWSRAYEQYF. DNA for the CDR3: TGTGCCTGGAGTCGAGCCTACGAGCAGTACTTC.

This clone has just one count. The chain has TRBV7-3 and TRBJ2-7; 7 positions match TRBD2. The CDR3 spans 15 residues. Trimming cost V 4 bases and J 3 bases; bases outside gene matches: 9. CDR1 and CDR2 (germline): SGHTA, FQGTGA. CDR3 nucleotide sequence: TGTGCCAGCAGCTCGACCCCCGGGACTATCTACGAGCAGTACTTC. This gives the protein CASSSTPGTIYEQYF.

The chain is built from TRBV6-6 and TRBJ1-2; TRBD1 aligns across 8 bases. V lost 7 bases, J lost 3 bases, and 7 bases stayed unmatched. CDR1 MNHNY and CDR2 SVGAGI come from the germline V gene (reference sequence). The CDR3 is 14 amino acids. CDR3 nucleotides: TGTGCCAGCAACCCGGGACAGGAATACTATGGCTACACCTTC. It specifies CASNPGQEYYGYTF.

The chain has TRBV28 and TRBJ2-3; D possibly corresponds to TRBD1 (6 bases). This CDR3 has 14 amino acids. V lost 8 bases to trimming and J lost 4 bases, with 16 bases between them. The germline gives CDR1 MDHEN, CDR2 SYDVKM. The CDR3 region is CASGSTGAPDTQYF. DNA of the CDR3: TGTGCCAGCGGCTCGACAGGTGCCCCAGATACGCAGTATTTT.

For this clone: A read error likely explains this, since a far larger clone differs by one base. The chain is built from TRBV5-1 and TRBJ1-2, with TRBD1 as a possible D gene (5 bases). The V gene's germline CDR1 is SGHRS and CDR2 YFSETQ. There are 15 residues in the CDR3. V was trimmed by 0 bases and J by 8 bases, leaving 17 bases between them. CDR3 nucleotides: TGCGCCAGCAGCTTGGAGGCAGGGAGCTCGGGCGGCTACACCTTC. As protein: CASSLEAGSSGGYTF.

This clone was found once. The CDR3 protein is CASSLSTGANVLTF. Written as DNA, the CDR3 is TGTGCCAGCAGCCTCTCGACTGGGGCCAACGTCCTGACTTTC. The chain recombines TRBV6-1 with TRBJ2-6; the D is unclear. CDR3 length equals 14 residues. Trimming shortened V by 6 bases and J by 2 bases, and 8 bases separated the two germline ends. Germline CDR1 reads MNHNS; CDR2 reads SASEGT.

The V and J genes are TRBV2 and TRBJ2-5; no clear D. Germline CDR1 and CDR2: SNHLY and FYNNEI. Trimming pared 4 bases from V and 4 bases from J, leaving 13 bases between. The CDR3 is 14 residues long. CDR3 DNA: TGTGCCAGCAGTGTTTTTGCCCCCGGAGAGACCCAGTACTTC. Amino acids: CASSVFAPGETQYF.